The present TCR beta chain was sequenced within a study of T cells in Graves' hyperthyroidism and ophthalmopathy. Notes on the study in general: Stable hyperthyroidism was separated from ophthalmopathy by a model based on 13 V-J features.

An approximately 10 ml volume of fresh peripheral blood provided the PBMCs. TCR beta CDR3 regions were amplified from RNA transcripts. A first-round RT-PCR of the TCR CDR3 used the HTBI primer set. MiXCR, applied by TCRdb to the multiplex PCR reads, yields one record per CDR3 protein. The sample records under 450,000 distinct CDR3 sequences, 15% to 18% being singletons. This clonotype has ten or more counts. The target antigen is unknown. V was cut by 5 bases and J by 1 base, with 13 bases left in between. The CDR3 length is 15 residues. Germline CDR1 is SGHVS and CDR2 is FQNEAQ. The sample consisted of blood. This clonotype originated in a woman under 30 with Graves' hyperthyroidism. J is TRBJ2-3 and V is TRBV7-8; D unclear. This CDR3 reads CASSPHHLGTDTQYF. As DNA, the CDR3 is TGTGCCAGCAGCCCTCATCATCTGGGCACAGATACGCAGTATTTT. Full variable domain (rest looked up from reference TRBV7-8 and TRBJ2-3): GAGVSQSPRYKVAKRGQDVALRCDPISGHVSLFWYQQALGQGPEFLTYFQNEAQLDKSGLPSDRFFAERPEGSVSTLKIQRTQQEDSAVYLCASSPHHLGTDTQYFGPGTRLTVL.